The clone carrying this TCR beta chain was detected once. This sample is part of a study of blood T cell repertoires in COVID-19. As for the study in general: Sites in the United States, Italy and Spain provided acute and convalescent COVID-19 samples. T cells, B-cell-depleted T cells, or PBMCs provided the cDNA or gDNA that served as material.

Sequencing was performed with immunoSEQ multiplex PCR; in TCRdb, only in-frame clones are kept and a portion is missing. In the table there are over 150,000 clones, around 86% of which are singletons. Deletions cut 4 bases from V and 1 base from J, with 7 bases between. Germline V gene data show CDR1 as SGHTS and CDR2 as YDEGEE. The CDR3 is made up of 13 amino acids. The chain has TRBV5-8 and TRBJ2-3; maybe TRBD2 (5 bases). Specimen: peripheral blood. This receptor was obtained from a woman aged 70-85 years with COVID-19, enrolled during active disease. CDR3: CASSPGGTDTQYF. The CDR3 coding sequence is TGTGCCAGCAGCCCCGGGGGCACAGATACGCAGTATTTT.